Shown below are 4 T cell receptor beta chains from a single sample sequenced in a study of cytomegalovirus exposure and HLA in healthy donors. Researchers ran the PCR with 60 Vbeta and 13 Jbeta primers. TCRdb's copy holds only in-frame clones and misses some; the assay was immunoSEQ multiplex PCR. The table lists some 60,000 clones, under 80% of them singletons. Material: PBMCs. The receptors come from a woman in her twenties or thirties in good health and CMV-seronegative.

The table lists this clone with a few counts. The rearrangement joins TRBV30 to TRBJ1-3; D not resolved. V was trimmed by 0 bases and J by 0 bases, leaving 12 bases between them. CDR1 is GTSNPN, CDR2 SVGIG, per germline (reference sequence). The CDR3 is 16 residues long. Here the CDR3 DNA reads TGTGCCTGGAGTGTACCAGTCCCGTCCTCTGGAAACACCATATATTTT. Its protein is CAWSVPVPSSGNTIYF.

The rearrangement joins TRBV9 to TRBJ2-2, with TRBD1 matching over 9 bases. The CDR3 runs 15 residues. The J segment lost 5 bases and the V segment lost 2 bases, leaving 4 bases of the junction unmatched. Germline V gene sequence: CDR1 SGDLS, CDR2 YYNGEE. CDR3 DNA: TGTGCCAGCAGCGTCGGGACAGGGAGGACCGGGGAGCTGTTTTTT. Protein sequence: CASSVGTGRTGELFF.

The CDR3 DNA reads TGTGCCAGCAGCCCTTTCTTCGGCACAGATACGCAGTATTTT. As protein: CASSPFFGTDTQYF. The rearrangement links TRBV7-6 to TRBJ2-3; no clear D. Germline assignment: CDR1 SGHVS and CDR2 FNYEAQ. The CDR3 runs to 14 residues. Trimming removed 5 bases from V and 1 base from J, with 10 bases in between.

V gene TRBV6-1 combines with J gene TRBJ2-3; tentatively, D is TRBD2 (6 bases). The length of the CDR3 is 15 residues. The ends were cut back, 0 bases at V and 2 bases at J, with 9 bases in the middle. The V gene's germline CDR1 is MNHNS and CDR2 SASEGT. CDR3 DNA: TGTGCCAGCAGTGAAGCTCTAGCGATCACAGATACGCAGTATTTT. It translates to CASSEALAITDTQYF.